These 9 T cell receptor beta chains originate from one sample sequenced in a study of early T cells in non-severe SARS-CoV-2 infection. In TCRdb, the 5' RACE reads were re-called with MiXCR into one record per CDR3 protein. The sample has approximately 29,000 distinct CDR3 sequences; around 5.4% are singletons. What was sequenced was whole blood. These TCRs come from an adult who was a healthcare worker with PCR-confirmed SARS-CoV-2 infection or an uninfected control (not recorded which).

This clonotype was seen many times. J is TRBJ2-7 and V is TRBV4-2; TRBD2 agrees at 8 bases. This CDR3 region has 13 residues. V was clipped by 2 bases and J by 5 bases; unmatched bases: 2. Per germline, CDR1 LGHNA and CDR2 YNFKEQ. The CDR3 nucleotides are TGTGCCAGCAGCCAACCGACTAGCGACGAGCAGTACTTC. Translating it yields CASSQPTSDEQYF.

This clonotype was detected ten times or more. The chain is built from TRBV24-1 and TRBJ2-5, with D perhaps TRBD1 or TRBD2 (5 bases each). V shed 4 bases and J shed 4 bases, with 9 bases lying between them. This CDR3 has 13 residues. Per germline, CDR1 KGHDR and CDR2 SFDVKD. The CDR3 is CATSERGRETQYF. The CDR3 DNA reads as TGTGCCACCAGTGAGAGGGGCAGAGAGACCCAGTACTTC.

Many counts were recorded for this clonotype. The V call is TRBV29-1, the J call TRBJ2-3; 7 bases are shared with TRBD2. The V gene's germline CDR1 is SQVTM and CDR2 ANQGSEA. The J segment lost 4 bases and the V segment lost 0 bases, leaving 4 bases of the junction unmatched. This CDR3 is built from 14 residues. As DNA, the CDR3 is TGCAGCGTTGAAGATCGGGGAGGGGCAGATACGCAGTATTTT. It yields the protein CSVEDRGGADTQYF.

This clonotype has a count of ten or more. The chain couples TRBV15 to TRBJ2-5, with a tentative D call TRBD2 (6 bases). Deletions cut 3 bases from V and 0 bases from J, with 8 bases between. Germline values: CDR1 LNHNV, CDR2 YYDKDF (reference sequence). This CDR3 region has 14 residues. For the CDR3, the DNA is TGTGCCACCAGCAGCCGGGACTACCAAGAGACCCAGTACTTC. It codes for CATSSRDYQETQYF.

In DNA, the CDR3 is TGTGCCAGCAGCAAGGAGGGACAGGGCGGCAATGAGCAGTTCTTC. Amino acid sequence: CASSKEGQGGNEQFF. V and J are TRBV9 and TRBJ2-1; 9 nucleotides align to TRBD1. The germline CDR1 and CDR2 sequences are SGDLS and YYNGEE. V was clipped by 4 bases and J by 6 bases; unmatched bases: 8. The CDR3 runs 15 residues.

The sample holds a few counts of this clonotype. Here the CDR3 DNA reads TGCGCCAGCATATTCTCTTTACTGTTTTTT. Amino acids: CASIFSLLFF. This sequence joins TRBV23-1 and TRBJ1-4; no definite D call. TRBV23-1 is sorted into the ORF group, with uncertain function. The V end was cut by 7 bases, the J end by 13 bases, with 10 bases between. There are 10 residues in the CDR3.

This clonotype has ten or more counts. The rearrangement uses TRBV7-6 and TRBJ2-3; no clear D. The CDR3 totals 16 residues. Germline V gives CDR1 SGHVS, CDR2 FNYEAQ. V lost 3 bases, J lost 1 base, and 14 bases lay in between. The CDR3 DNA follows: TGTGCCAGCAGCTTTGGGTCCTCCCGGGGCACAGATACGCAGTATTTT. This gives the protein CASSFGSSRGTDTQYF.

V and J are TRBV20-1 and TRBJ2-1; 8 bases are shared with TRBD2. This CDR3 is 14 amino acids long. CDR1 DFQATT and CDR2 SNEGSKA come from the germline V gene (reference sequence). The ends lost 4 bases at V and 7 bases at J; junction bases unmatched: 9. The CDR3 loop is CSATLRGGTNEQFF. In nucleotides, the CDR3 is TGCAGTGCTACCCTCCGGGGGGGCACTAATGAGCAGTTCTTC.

The sample holds many counts of this clonotype. V is TRBV10-3 and J is TRBJ1-1; possible D gene TRBD1, 6 bases. The CDR3 sequence is 18 residues long. Germline CDR1 reads ENHRY; CDR2 reads SYGVKD. Trimming took off 3 bases at V and 0 bases at J, with 20 bases between the two ends. The CDR3 DNA follows: TGTGCCATCAGTGATCAGGGACAAAAGAGGCCGTTGAACACTGAAGCTTTCTTT. Its translation: CAISDQGQKRPLNTEAFF.